This T cell receptor beta chain was found in a study of shared clonotypes between healthy human individuals. The deep-level immunoSEQ assay was used. This table comes from immunoSEQ multiplex PCR, and its TCRdb copy is limited to in-frame clones, with some not included. This sample carries 2 million or so clones, about 95% of them seen once, and the ten largest clones take about 1.1%. As to this clone: What it recognizes is unknown. Other DNA sequences of this sample code for an identical CDR3.

Points from the study as a whole: The study found lower generation probabilities in non-shared clonotypes than in those shared by all four donors.

Looked up from germline, CDR1 is SGHTA and CDR2 is FQGNSA. This CDR3 comprises 12 residues. Trimming cost V 4 bases and J 0 bases, with 4 bases left between them. CD8 cells regarded as naive lacked CD45RO, were positively chosen for CCR7, and omitted terminally differentiated effector memory CD45RA+ cells. Study donors comprised healthy, HIV-negative adults devoid of recent acute infection or vaccination. The source is a man between 18 and 29 years old in good health. The chain carries TRBV7-2 and TRBJ2-7; D uncertain. The sample comprised naive CD8+ T cells sorted from blood. The CDR3 sequence is CASSYSSYEQYF. CDR3 in DNA: TGTGCCAGCAGCTACAGCTCCTACGAGCAGTACTTC.